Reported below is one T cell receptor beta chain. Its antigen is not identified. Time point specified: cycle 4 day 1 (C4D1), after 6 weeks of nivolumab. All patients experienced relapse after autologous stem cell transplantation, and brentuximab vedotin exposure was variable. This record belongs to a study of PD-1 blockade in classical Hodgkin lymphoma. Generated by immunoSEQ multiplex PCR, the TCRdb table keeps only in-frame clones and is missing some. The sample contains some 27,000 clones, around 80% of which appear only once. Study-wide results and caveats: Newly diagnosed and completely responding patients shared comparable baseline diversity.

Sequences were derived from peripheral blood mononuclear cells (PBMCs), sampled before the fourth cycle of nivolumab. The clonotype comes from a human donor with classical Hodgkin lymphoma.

The CDR3 reads CASGTTGRGYGYTF. The CDR3 DNA sequence: TGTGCCAGCGGGACTACGGGACGCGGCTATGGCTACACCTTC. The J gene is TRBJ1-2, the V gene TRBV2, with D perhaps matching TRBD1 (5 bases). V gave up 8 bases and J gave up 4 bases, with 17 bases separating them. Germline loops: CDR1 SNHLY, CDR2 FYNNEI. This CDR3 is built from 14 residues.